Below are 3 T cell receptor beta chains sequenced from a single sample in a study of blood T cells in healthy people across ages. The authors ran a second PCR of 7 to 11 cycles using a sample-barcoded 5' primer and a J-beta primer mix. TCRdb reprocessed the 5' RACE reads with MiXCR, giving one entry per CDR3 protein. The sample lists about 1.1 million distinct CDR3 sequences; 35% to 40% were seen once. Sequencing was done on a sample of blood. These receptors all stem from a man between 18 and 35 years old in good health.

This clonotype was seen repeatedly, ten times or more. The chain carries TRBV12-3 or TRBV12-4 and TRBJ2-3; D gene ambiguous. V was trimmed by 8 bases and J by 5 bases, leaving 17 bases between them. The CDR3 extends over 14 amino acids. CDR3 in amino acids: CASLQDGSKDTQYF. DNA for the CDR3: TGTGCCAGCCTCCAGGACGGATCGAAAGATACGCAGTATTTT.

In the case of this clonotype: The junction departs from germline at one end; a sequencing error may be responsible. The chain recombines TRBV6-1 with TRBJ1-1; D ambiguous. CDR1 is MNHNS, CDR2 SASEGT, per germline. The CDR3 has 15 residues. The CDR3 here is CASREGWTESTEAFF. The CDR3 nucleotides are TGTGCCAGCAGAGAAGGGTGGACGGAGAGCACTGAAGCTTTCTTT.

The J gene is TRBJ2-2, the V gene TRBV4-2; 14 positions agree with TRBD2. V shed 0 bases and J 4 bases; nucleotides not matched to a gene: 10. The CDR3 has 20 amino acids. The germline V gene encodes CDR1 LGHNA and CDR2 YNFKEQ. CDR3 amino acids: CASSQEMGLAGAPGTGELFF. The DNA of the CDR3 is TGTGCCAGCAGCCAAGAGATGGGACTAGCGGGGGCCCCTGGCACCGGGGAGCTGTTTTTT.